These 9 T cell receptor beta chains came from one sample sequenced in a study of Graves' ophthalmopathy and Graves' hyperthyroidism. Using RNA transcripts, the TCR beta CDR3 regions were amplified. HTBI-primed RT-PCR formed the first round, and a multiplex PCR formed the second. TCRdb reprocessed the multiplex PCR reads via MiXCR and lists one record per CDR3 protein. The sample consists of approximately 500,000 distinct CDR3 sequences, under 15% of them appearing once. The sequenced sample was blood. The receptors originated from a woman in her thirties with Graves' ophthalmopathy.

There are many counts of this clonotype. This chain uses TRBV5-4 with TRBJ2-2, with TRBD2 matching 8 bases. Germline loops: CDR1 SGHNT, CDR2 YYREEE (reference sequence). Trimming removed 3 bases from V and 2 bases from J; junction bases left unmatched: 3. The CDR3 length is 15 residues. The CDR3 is CASSSTSANTGELFF. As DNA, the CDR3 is TGTGCCAGCAGCTCGACTAGCGCTAACACCGGGGAGCTGTTTTTT.

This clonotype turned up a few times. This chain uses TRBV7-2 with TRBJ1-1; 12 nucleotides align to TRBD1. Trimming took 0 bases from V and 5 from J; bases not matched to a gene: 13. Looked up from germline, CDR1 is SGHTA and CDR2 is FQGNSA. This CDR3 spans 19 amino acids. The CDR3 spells CASSLARGTGGAPGTEAFF. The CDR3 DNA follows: TGTGCCAGCAGCTTAGCCAGGGGGACAGGGGGCGCCCCGGGGACTGAAGCTTTCTTT. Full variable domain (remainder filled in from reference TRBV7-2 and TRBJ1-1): GAGVSQSPSNKVTEKGKDVELRCDPISGHTALYWYRQSLGQGLEFLIYFQGNSAPDKSGLPSDRFSAERTGGSVSTLTIQRTQQEDSAVYLCASSLARGTGGAPGTEAFFGQGTRLTVV.

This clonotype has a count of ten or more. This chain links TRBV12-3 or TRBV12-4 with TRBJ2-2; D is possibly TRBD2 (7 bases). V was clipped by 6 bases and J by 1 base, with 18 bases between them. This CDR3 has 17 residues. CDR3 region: CASSPRVGGRNTGELFF. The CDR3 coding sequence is TGTGCCAGCAGCCCGAGGGTCGGGGGGCGGAACACCGGGGAGCTGTTTTTT.

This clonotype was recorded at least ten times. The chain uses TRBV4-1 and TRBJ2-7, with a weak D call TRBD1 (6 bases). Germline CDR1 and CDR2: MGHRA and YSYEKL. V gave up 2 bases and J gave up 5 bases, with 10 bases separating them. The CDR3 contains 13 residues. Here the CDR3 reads CASSQPRTDEQYF. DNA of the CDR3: TGCGCCAGCAGCCAACCCCGGACAGACGAGCAGTACTTC.

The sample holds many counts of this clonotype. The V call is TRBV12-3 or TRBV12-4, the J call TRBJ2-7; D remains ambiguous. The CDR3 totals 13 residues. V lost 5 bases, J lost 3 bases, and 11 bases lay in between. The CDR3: CASSHPKDYEQYF. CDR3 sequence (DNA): TGTGCCAGCAGTCACCCCAAGGACTACGAGCAGTACTTC.

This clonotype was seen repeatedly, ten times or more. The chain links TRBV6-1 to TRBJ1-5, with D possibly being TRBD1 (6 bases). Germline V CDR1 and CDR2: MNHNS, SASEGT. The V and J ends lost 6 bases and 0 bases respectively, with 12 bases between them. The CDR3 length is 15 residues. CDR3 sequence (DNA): TGTGCCAGCAGCAGGACAGAAAATAGCAATCAGCCCCAGCATTTT. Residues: CASSRTENSNQPQHF.

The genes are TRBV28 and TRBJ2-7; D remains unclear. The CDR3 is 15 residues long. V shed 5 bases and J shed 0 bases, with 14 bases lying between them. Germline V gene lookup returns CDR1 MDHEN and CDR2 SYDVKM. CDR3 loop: CASSPTLESSYEQYF. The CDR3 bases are TGTGCCAGCAGTCCAACTCTGGAGAGCTCCTACGAGCAGTACTTC.

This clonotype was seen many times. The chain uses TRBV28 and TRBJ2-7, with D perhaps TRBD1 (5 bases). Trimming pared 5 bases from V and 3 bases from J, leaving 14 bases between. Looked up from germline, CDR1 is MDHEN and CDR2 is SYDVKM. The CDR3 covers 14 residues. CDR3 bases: TGTGCCAGCAGTACGCCTAGGGGCTTCTACGAGCAGTACTTC. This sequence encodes CASSTPRGFYEQYF. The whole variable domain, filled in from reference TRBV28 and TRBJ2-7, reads DVKVTQSSRYLVKRTGEKVFLECVQDMDHENMFWYRQDPGLGLRLIYFSYDVKMKEKGDIPEGYSVSREKKERFSLILESASTNQTSMYLCASSTPRGFYEQYFGPGTRLTVT.

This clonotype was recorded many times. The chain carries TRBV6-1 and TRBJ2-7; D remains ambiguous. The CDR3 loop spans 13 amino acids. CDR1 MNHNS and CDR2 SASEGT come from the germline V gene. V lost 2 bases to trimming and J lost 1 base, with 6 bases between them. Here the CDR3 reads CASSESPSYEQYF. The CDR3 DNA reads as TGTGCCAGCAGTGAAAGCCCGTCCTACGAGCAGTACTTC.